Listed here are 9 T cell receptor beta chains from one sample, sequenced in a study of blood T cell repertoires in COVID-19 (dated by TCRdb to between 2020 and 2021). The library was made by the immunoSEQ multiplex PCR assay. Drawn from immuneACCESS, this table holds only the in-frame rearrangements with V and J called that TCRdb kept. Clones are partly lost; checked studies trace under half to an unresolved V gene and leave the rest unexplained. The sample records hundreds of thousands of clones, 83% of which are singletons. Approximately 4.9% of the sample is held by the ten biggest clonotypes. The sequenced sample consisted of PBMCs or T cells enriched from blood (not recorded which). The receptors stem from a woman aged 45-59 years who had been exposed to COVID-19.

The chain employs TRBV15 and TRBJ1-2; 8 bases map to TRBD1. Germline V gene data show CDR1 as LNHNV and CDR2 as YYDKDF (reference sequence). This CDR3 has 17 residues. The trim removed 4 bases at V and 8 bases at J, leaving 18 bases unmatched. Here the CDR3 reads CATSTTHVGDRFKGYTF. CDR3 in DNA: TGTGCCACCAGCACCACTCATGTGGGGGACAGGTTTAAGGGCTACACCTTC.

CDR3 sequence reads: CASSAGGVYGYTF. The CDR3 bases are TGTGCCAGCAGCGCGGGGGGGGTTTATGGCTACACCTTC. The rearrangement links TRBV2 to TRBJ1-2, with D possibly matching TRBD1 (5 bases). This CDR3 contains 13 residues. Germline V lookup: CDR1 SNHLY, CDR2 FYNNEI. Between the trimmed V and J ends, which lost 6 bases and 5 bases, there was a span of 13 bases. The full variable domain, completed using reference TRBV2 and TRBJ1-2, is EPEVTQTPSHQVTQMGQEVILRCVPISNHLYFYWYRQILGQKVEFLVSFYNNEISEKSEIFDDQFSVERPDGSNFTLKIRSTKLEDSAMYFCASSAGGVYGYTFGSGTRLTVV.

The V gene is TRBV7-8, the J gene TRBJ2-5, with a weak D call TRBD2 (6 bases). The CDR3 is 12 amino acids. Germline V gene lookup returns CDR1 SGHVS and CDR2 FQNEAQ. Trimming pared 5 bases from V and 4 bases from J, leaving 8 bases between. The CDR3 sequence: CASSGGLETQYF. CDR3 bases: TGTGCCAGCAGCGGAGGGCTAGAGACCCAGTACTTC. Filled out from reference TRBV7-8 and TRBJ2-5, the complete variable domain reads GAGVSQSPRYKVAKRGQDVALRCDPISGHVSLFWYQQALGQGPEFLTYFQNEAQLDKSGLPSDRFFAERPEGSVSTLKIQRTQQEDSAVYLCASSGGLETQYFGPGTRLLVL.

This clone was recorded only once. The chain couples TRBV25-1 to TRBJ1-4; D remains ambiguous. The V gene lost 5 bases and the J gene lost 8 bases, with 18 bases spanning the gap. CDR1 MGHDK and CDR2 SYGVNS come from the germline V gene. CDR3 length equals 15 residues. CDR3 nucleotide sequence: TGTGCCAGCAGTAATTTACGGGGAATAGGAGAAAAACTGTTTTTT. This translates into CASSNLRGIGEKLFF.

J is TRBJ2-3 and V is TRBV3-1 (or the pseudogene TRBV3-2); D is ambiguous. CDR3 length: 17 amino acids. Germline V gene lookup returns CDR1 LGHDT and CDR2 YNNKEL (reference sequence). Deletions cut 4 bases from V and 3 bases from J, with 20 bases between. CDR3 bases: TGTGCCAGCAGCCCGGTCTGGGCTATGGGCATAACAGATACGCAGTATTTT. This encodes CASSPVWAMGITDTQYF.

This rearrangement joins TRBV5-1 to TRBJ1-2, with 7 positions matching TRBD1. This CDR3 has 16 amino acids. Germline V CDR1 and CDR2: SGHRS, YFSETQ. J lost 6 bases, V lost 2 bases, and 13 bases had no gene match. CDR3 protein: CASSFAGTENVDGYTF. The CDR3 DNA reads TGCGCCAGCAGCTTCGCCGGGACAGAGAATGTGGATGGCTACACCTTC.

The gene calls are TRBV4-3 and TRBJ1-2; possible D gene TRBD1, 6 bases. Germline V gene sequence: CDR1 LGHNA, CDR2 YSLEER. Trimming took 1 base from V and 4 from J, leaving 13 bases between them. The CDR3 consists of 15 residues. CDR3 in amino acids: CASSQATGISYGYTF. CDR3 sequence (DNA): TGCGCCAGCAGCCAAGCCACAGGGATCTCCTATGGCTACACCTTC.

The gene calls are TRBV28 and TRBJ1-6; possibly TRBD1 for D (5 bases). Per the germline V gene, CDR1 is MDHEN and CDR2 is SYDVKM. The germline V and J ends were trimmed by 5 bases and 9 bases, with 14 bases remaining between them. This CDR3 is built from 14 residues. The CDR3, as DNA: TGTGCCAGCAGTCCCCGACAGACTCTTTCACCCCTCCACTTT. This gives the protein CASSPRQTLSPLHF.

In its sample, this clone was seen a few times. The rearrangement uses TRBV5-5 and TRBJ2-5; TRBD2 might be the D (6 bases). Germline V gene data show CDR1 as SGHKS and CDR2 as YYEKEE (reference sequence). V dropped 6 bases and J dropped 5 bases, with 14 bases sitting between them. The CDR3 runs to 13 residues. Here the CDR3 reads CASTIGGTETQYF. The CDR3 nucleotides are TGTGCCAGCACCATCGGGGGTACGGAGACCCAGTACTTC.